Listed below are T cell receptor beta chains from one sample, sequenced in a study of CD8+ T cells in alopecia areata. Libraries were prepared by immunoSEQ multiplex PCR; TCRdb keeps only in-frame clonotypes and omits some of them. The top ten clones hold 5.5% of a sample with about 200,000 clones, 55% to 70% of them seen once. The sample in question was CD4+ T cells sorted from blood, obtained at week 24, from a patient treated with tofacitinib. These receptors were collected from a human donor with alopecia areata. CDR3s include the opening cysteine and the closing phenylalanine or tryptophan. D genes are given only for firm matches. A row's size may be missing; if present it is once, few, many or a size class.

v_call	clone_size	j_call	d_call	cdr3_nt	cdr3_aa
TRBV7-2	NA	TRBJ2-2	TRBD2	TGTGCCAGCAGCTTGTCTAGCGGGAGGACCGGGGAGCTGTTTTTT	CASSLSSGRTGELFF
TRBV2	medium-sized	TRBJ1-4	NA	TGTGCCAGCTCCGGGGCCAATAATGAAAAACTGTTTTTT	CASSGANNEKLFF
TRBV15	NA	TRBJ1-4	NA	TGTGCCACCAGCAGAGATGGTGAAGATAATGAAAAACTGTTTTTT	CATSRDGEDNEKLFF
TRBV29-1	NA	TRBJ2-5	NA	TGCAGCGTACCGACAGCTTCGGGGGAGACCCAGTACTTC	CSVPTASGETQYF
TRBV10-3	few	TRBJ2-7	TRBD1	TGTGCCATCAGTGACTTCGACAGGGGGAACGAGCAGTACTTC	CAISDFDRGNEQYF
TRBV27	NA	TRBJ2-5	TRBD1	TGTGCCAGCAGTTTTTTCGACAGGGTAAACCAAGAGACCCAGTACTTC	CASSFFDRVNQETQYF
TRBV9	NA	TRBJ1-2	NA	TGTGCCAGCCGGGAAGGAGTGTCAGCTAACTATGGCTACACCTTC	CASREGVSANYGYTF
TRBV30	few	TRBJ1-2	TRBD1	TGTGCCTGGAGTGTTGGACAGGGGCCCACCAACTATGGCTACACCTTC	CAWSVGQGPTNYGYTF
TRBV9	NA	TRBJ1-2	TRBD1	TGTGCCAGCAGCGTAGGAGGGGGCACAAAGGGCTATGGCTACACCTTC	CASSVGGGTKGYGYTF
TRBV30	NA	TRBJ2-5	TRBD1	TGTGCCTGGGGAATTCAGGGGGACCAAGAGACCCAGTACTTC	CAWGIQGDQETQYF
TRBV5-1	few	TRBJ2-2	NA	TGCGCCAGCAGCACCGGGACATCTACCCACACCGGGGAGCTGTTTTTT	CASSTGTSTHTGELFF
TRBV29-1	NA	TRBJ1-2	NA	TGCAGCGTTGAAGAGGGCTCAGGGTCCTCCTATAGCTACACCTTC	CSVEEGSGSSYSYTF
TRBV29-1	NA	TRBJ2-7	NA	TGCAGCGTTGTTGAAGGGTGGTACGAGCAGTACTTC	CSVVEGWYEQYF
TRBV5-4	NA	TRBJ1-2	NA	TGTGCCAGCACCTCCCAGGGGAACTATGGCTACACCTTC	CASTSQGNYGYTF
TRBV7-2	NA	TRBJ2-2	NA	TGTGCCAGCAGCTTAGTGGAAAAGACCGGGGAGCTGTTTTTT	CASSLVEKTGELFF
TRBV5-1	few	TRBJ2-2	NA	TGCGCCAGCAGCTCTGGGCCGGGCACCGGGGAGCTGTTTTTT	CASSSGPGTGELFF
TRBV7-2	NA	TRBJ1-6	NA	TGTGCCAGCAGCTTACGGCGGGGCGCCTCCTATAATTCACCCCTCCACTTT	CASSLRRGASYNSPLHF
TRBV5-6	once	TRBJ1-2	TRBD1	TGTGCCAGCAGCTTCCGACAGGGCGATGGCTACACCTTC	CASSFRQGDGYTF
TRBV27	NA	TRBJ1-2	NA	TGTGCCAGCACCTCTTGGACAGACTATGGCTACACCTTC	CASTSWTDYGYTF
TRBV5-6	once	TRBJ1-2	NA	TGTGCCAGCAGCTTTTCAGGGTGGCGAGGAGGCTACACCTTC	CASSFSGWRGGYTF
TRBV28	NA	TRBJ2-2	NA	TGTGCCAGCAGTTTCTACCAATTATCCGGGACCGTCCGACCGAACACCGGGGAGCTGTTTTTT	CASSFYQLSGTVRPNTGELFF
TRBV28	once	TRBJ1-1	NA	TGTGCCAGCAGTGAGGACATATCGAACACTGAAGCTTTCTTT	CASSEDISNTEAFF
TRBV28	NA	TRBJ2-7	TRBD1	TGTGCCAGCAGCTTGACAGGGAGTGGGAATTACGAGCAGTACTTC	CASSLTGSGNYEQYF
TRBV27	NA	TRBJ1-5	NA	TGTGCCAGCAGTTCATTGGACAGACTTAATCAGCCCCAGCATTTT	CASSSLDRLNQPQHF
TRBV4-2	once	TRBJ1-2	NA	TGTGCCAGCAGCCAAGAATGGAGAGTTCCTTTCAGGGGCCAATCTAACTATGGCTACACCTTC	CASSQEWRVPFRGQSNYGYTF
TRBV5-1	NA	TRBJ1-1	NA	TGCGCCAGCAGCTTGGTCCCGGGCTTGAACACTGAAGCTTTCTTT	CASSLVPGLNTEAFF
TRBV27	NA	TRBJ1-5	NA	TGTGCCAGCAGTTTGAGAGGAGGGACCCAGCCCCAGCATTTT	CASSLRGGTQPQHF
TRBV11-1	many	TRBJ2-1	TRBD2	TGTGCCAGCAGCCAGGGACTAGCGGGAGGGCAGTTCTTC	CASSQGLAGGQFF
TRBV18	NA	TRBJ1-4	TRBD1	TGTGCCAGCTCACCGGGGACAGATGAAAAACTGTTTTTT	CASSPGTDEKLFF
TRBV30	NA	TRBJ1-1	TRBD1	TGTGCCTGGAGTGGACAGGGAAACACTGAAGCTTTCTTT	CAWSGQGNTEAFF
TRBV19	NA	TRBJ2-7	TRBD1	TGTGCCAGCCGAAACACAGGGGACCACTACGAGCAGTACTTC	CASRNTGDHYEQYF
TRBV2	NA	TRBJ2-7	NA	TGTGCCAGCAGCGGGCCGGTAAGCGGGCCCGCCTACGAGCAGTACTTC	CASSGPVSGPAYEQYF
TRBV7-2	few	TRBJ2-7	NA	TGTGCCAGCAGCTATACAGTGGGCTACGAGCAGTACTTC	CASSYTVGYEQYF
TRBV4-3	NA	TRBJ1-2	NA	TGCGCCAGCAGCCAAGAACTAGGCTATGGCTACACCTTC	CASSQELGYGYTF
TRBV29-1	NA	TRBJ2-1	NA	TGCAGCGTTGCTCCTGTGGGGGGAATTATTGAGCAGTTCTTC	CSVAPVGGIIEQFF
TRBV29-1	few	TRBJ2-1	TRBD2	TGCAGCGTGAGCCCGCAGCGGGAGTACAATGAGCAGTTCTTC	CSVSPQREYNEQFF
TRBV4-2	NA	TRBJ2-5	NA	TGTGCCAGCAGCCAAGGCATACAGTTGACCCAGTACTTC	CASSQGIQLTQYF
TRBV27	NA	TRBJ1-4	NA	TGTGCCAGCAGGAGGGGGAGCACTAATGAAAAACTGTTTTTT	CASRRGSTNEKLFF
TRBV29-1	NA	TRBJ2-3	NA	TGCAGCGTTGAAAGACTGGCGACAGATACGCAGTATTTT	CSVERLATDTQYF
TRBV4-1	few	TRBJ1-1	TRBD1	TGCGCCAGCAGCCATCCGGACAGGGTTAACACTGAAGCTTTCTTT	CASSHPDRVNTEAFF
TRBV5-1	NA	TRBJ2-2	NA	TGCGCCAGCAGCTACGGGGCGGGCCCCGGGACCACCGGGGAGCTGTTTTTT	CASSYGAGPGTTGELFF
TRBV30	NA	TRBJ1-1	NA	TGTGCCTGGAGTGTGAACCTGAACACTGAAGCTTTCTTT	CAWSVNLNTEAFF
TRBV7-6	NA	TRBJ1-2	NA	TGTGCCAGCAGCTTAGCGGGGACTTATGGCTACACCTTC	CASSLAGTYGYTF
TRBV4-3	few	TRBJ1-6	TRBD1	TGCGCCAGCAGCCAAGATATACAGGGGAATTCACCCCTCCACTTT	CASSQDIQGNSPLHF
TRBV25-1	NA	TRBJ2-5	TRBD1	TGTGCCAGCAGCGGGGCAGGGGGTGTTGCCTCGTACTTC	CASSGAGGVASYF
TRBV6-1	few	TRBJ2-5	NA	TGTGCCAGCAGTGAAGCAGCAGGCGGAGGGGAAAACCAGTACTTC	CASSEAAGGGENQYF
TRBV30	NA	TRBJ2-3	NA	TGTGCCCACCAAGCGGCCTACACAGATACGCAGTATTTT	CAHQAAYTDTQYF
TRBV29-1	once	TRBJ1-2	NA	TGCAGCGTTGATTCAGGGAACTATGGCTACACCTTC	CSVDSGNYGYTF
TRBV9	NA	TRBJ1-2	TRBD1	TGTGCCAGCAGCGTAGCACCTCAGGGGGGTGTCTATGGCTACACCTTC	CASSVAPQGGVYGYTF
TRBV7-2	few	TRBJ1-5	NA	TGTGCCAGCAGCCTAGTGGGTGGTGGGAGCGGCAATCAGCCCCAGCATTTT	CASSLVGGGSGNQPQHF
TRBV10-3	few	TRBJ2-1	TRBD1	TGTGCCATCAGTGGGGGACAGGGGGCGAATGAGCAGTTCTTC	CAISGGQGANEQFF
TRBV5-1	few	TRBJ1-2	NA	TGCGCCAGCAGCTTGGTAACCGGGCGGCGGCGAGGCTATGGCTACACCTTC	CASSLVTGRRRGYGYTF
TRBV29-1	few	TRBJ2-7	TRBD1	TGCAGCGTTGAAGATCCGACAGGGATCTTCGCCGAGCAGTACTTC	CSVEDPTGIFAEQYF
TRBV2	NA	TRBJ2-1	NA	TGTGCCAGCAGTGGTAGCGGCAATGAGCAGTTCTTC	CASSGSGNEQFF
TRBV19	few	TRBJ1-4	NA	TGTGCCAGTAGTATCACAGTGGGGGATAATGAAAAACTGTTTTTT	CASSITVGDNEKLFF
TRBV6-6	NA	TRBJ1-1	TRBD1	TGTGCCAGCAGTTACGAGACAGGGAGGTCTGAAGCTTTCTTT	CASSYETGRSEAFF
TRBV7-6	few	TRBJ1-5	NA	TGTGCCAGCAGCTTAGTCAGAGGGGATCAGCCCCAGCATTTT	CASSLVRGDQPQHF
TRBV5-1	NA	TRBJ2-1	TRBD1	TGCGCCAGCAGCTCTTACACAGGGGGCGCGTCCTACAATGAGCAGTTCTTC	CASSSYTGGASYNEQFF
TRBV10-3	once	TRBJ1-2	NA	TGTGCCATCAGCGGGACGGGGGATGGCTACACCTTC	CAISGTGDGYTF
TRBV29-1	few	TRBJ1-2	NA	TGCAGCGTTGAAGGGTCGTCCTTGGGGGCATTCTATGGCTACACCTTC	CSVEGSSLGAFYGYTF